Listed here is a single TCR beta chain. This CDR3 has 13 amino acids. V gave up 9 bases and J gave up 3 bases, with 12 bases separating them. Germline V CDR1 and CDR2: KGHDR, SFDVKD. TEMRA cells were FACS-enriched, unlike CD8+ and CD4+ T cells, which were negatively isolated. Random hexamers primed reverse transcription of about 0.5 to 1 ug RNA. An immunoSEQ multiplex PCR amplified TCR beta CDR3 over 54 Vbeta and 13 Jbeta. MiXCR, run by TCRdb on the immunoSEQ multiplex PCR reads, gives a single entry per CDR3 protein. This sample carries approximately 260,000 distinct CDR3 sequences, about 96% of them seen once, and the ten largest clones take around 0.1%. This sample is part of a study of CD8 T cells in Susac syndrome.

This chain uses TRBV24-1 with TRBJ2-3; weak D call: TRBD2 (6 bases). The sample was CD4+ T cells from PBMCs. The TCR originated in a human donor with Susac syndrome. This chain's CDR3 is CATRGLITDTQYF. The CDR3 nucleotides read TGTGCCACCCGGGGACTGATAACAGATACGCAGTATTTT.